The rows below give T cell receptor beta chains drawn from one sample of a study of cytomegalovirus exposure and HLA in healthy donors. Sequencing used immunoSEQ multiplex PCR; TCRdb keeps in-frame clones, though not all of them. Of 90,000 to 120,000 clones listed, 74% are singletons. The specimen was PBMCs. These receptors were obtained from a woman between 40 and 50 years old in good health and CMV-seropositive. The CDR3 runs from the conserved cysteine through the conserved F or W. The D gene is left open where the match is weak. Part of the rows lack a size; the others show once, few, many or a class for expanded clones.

clone size: NA; V gene: TRBV27; J gene: TRBJ1-1; D gene: NA; CDR3 DNA: TGTGCCAGCATGGGGGGGCGCTGGACTGAAGCTTTCTTT; CDR3 protein: CASMGGRWTEAFF
clone size: NA; V gene: TRBV25-1; J gene: TRBJ2-7; D gene: TRBD1; CDR3 DNA: TGTGCCAGCAGAGGGACAGGGTTCACCTACGAGCAGTACTTC; CDR3 protein: CASRGTGFTYEQYF
clone size: NA; V gene: TRBV4-2; J gene: TRBJ2-2; D gene: NA; CDR3 DNA: TGTGCCAGCAGCCAAGTCGGGTCCGGGGAGCTGTTTTTT; CDR3 protein: CASSQVGSGELFF
clone size: NA; V gene: TRBV11-1; J gene: TRBJ2-3; D gene: TRBD2; CDR3 DNA: TGTGCCAGCAGCCTCCGGGAGGGGCGATGGGGCACAGATACGCAGTATTTT; CDR3 protein: CASSLREGRWGTDTQYF
clone size: NA; V gene: TRBV2; J gene: TRBJ1-1; D gene: NA; CDR3 DNA: TGTGCCAGCGGCCATGGTGGGAACACTGAAGCTTTCTTT; CDR3 protein: CASGHGGNTEAFF
clone size: NA; V gene: TRBV30; J gene: TRBJ1-1; D gene: TRBD1; CDR3 DNA: TGTGCCTGGACTTCTATATTCCGGGACAGGGGAGGTACTGAAGCTTTCTTT; CDR3 protein: CAWTSIFRDRGGTEAFF
clone size: NA; V gene: TRBV19; J gene: TRBJ1-1; D gene: NA; CDR3 DNA: TGTGCCAGTAGTCGGGGGGGGCGAGTAGCTTTCTTT; CDR3 protein: CASSRGGRVAFF
clone size: NA; V gene: TRBV12-5; J gene: TRBJ2-3; D gene: TRBD2; CDR3 DNA: TGTGCTAGTGGTTTGGGACTTTTGGCGGGGGGGAGCACAGATACGCAGTATTTT; CDR3 protein: CASGLGLLAGGSTDTQYF
clone size: NA; V gene: TRBV6-5; J gene: TRBJ2-5; D gene: NA; CDR3 DNA: TGTGCCAGCAGTTACCGACTAACCCAAGAGACCCAGTACTTC; CDR3 protein: CASSYRLTQETQYF
clone size: NA; V gene: TRBV7-9; J gene: TRBJ2-7; D gene: TRBD2; CDR3 DNA: TGTGCCAGCAGCTGGAGGGGGGGTAGCGGGGACGAGCAGTACTTC; CDR3 protein: CASSWRGGSGDEQYF
clone size: NA; V gene: TRBV18; J gene: TRBJ2-7; D gene: NA; CDR3 DNA: TGTGCCAGCTCACCACAAATAGCCGAGCAGTACTTC; CDR3 protein: CASSPQIAEQYF
clone size: NA; V gene: TRBV5-1; J gene: TRBJ1-3; D gene: NA; CDR3 DNA: TGCGCCAGCAGCGTCGGTAACGGAGCCTCTGGAAACACCATATATTTT; CDR3 protein: CASSVGNGASGNTIYF
clone size: NA; V gene: TRBV9; J gene: TRBJ2-1; D gene: NA; CDR3 DNA: TGTGCCAGTGCCATTGGGTCGAGGGAGCAGTTCTTC; CDR3 protein: CASAIGSREQFF
clone size: few; V gene: TRBV4-3; J gene: TRBJ1-2; D gene: NA; CDR3 DNA: TGCGCCAGCAGCCAAGATTGGGCCCCTACCTATGGCTACACCTTC; CDR3 protein: CASSQDWAPTYGYTF
clone size: NA; V gene: TRBV15; J gene: TRBJ2-5; D gene: TRBD2; CDR3 DNA: TGTGCCACCAGTCGAAGCGGGGGGGCCTGGGAGACCCAGTACTTC; CDR3 protein: CATSRSGGAWETQYF
clone size: NA; V gene: TRBV5-6; J gene: TRBJ1-4; D gene: NA; CDR3 DNA: TGTGCCAGCAGCTTGGCCGTTCGTCAGTACTCGGAGGAAAAACTGTTTTTT; CDR3 protein: CASSLAVRQYSEEKLFF
clone size: NA; V gene: TRBV11-2; J gene: TRBJ2-5; D gene: NA; CDR3 DNA: TGTGCCAGCAGCCCAAGACCCTCAAAGGAGGAGACCCAGTACTTC; CDR3 protein: CASSPRPSKEETQYF
clone size: NA; V gene: TRBV18; J gene: TRBJ1-4; D gene: NA; CDR3 DNA: TGTGCCAGCTCACCATTACACAGGAACAATGAAAAACTGTTTTTT; CDR3 protein: CASSPLHRNNEKLFF
clone size: NA; V gene: TRBV29-1; J gene: TRBJ1-2; D gene: TRBD1; CDR3 DNA: TGCAGCTCCTTGAGACAGGGGGCAGGTGACTACACCTTC; CDR3 protein: CSSLRQGAGDYTF
clone size: NA; V gene: TRBV30; J gene: TRBJ2-2; D gene: TRBD1; CDR3 DNA: TGTGGCTGGAGGGGACAGGGGAACACCGGGGAGCTGTTTTTT; CDR3 protein: CGWRGQGNTGELFF
clone size: NA; V gene: TRBV10-3; J gene: TRBJ2-3; D gene: TRBD1; CDR3 DNA: TGTGCCATCAGGAGACAGGGTCCCACAGATACGCAGTATTTT; CDR3 protein: CAIRRQGPTDTQYF
clone size: NA; V gene: TRBV19; J gene: TRBJ2-3; D gene: TRBD2; CDR3 DNA: TGTGCCAGTAGTATAGGGACTAGGGGCACAGATACGCAGTATTTT; CDR3 protein: CASSIGTRGTDTQYF
clone size: NA; V gene: TRBV6-1; J gene: TRBJ2-5; D gene: TRBD2; CDR3 DNA: TGTGCCAGTTCGACTAGCGGCGGCCGTGAGACCCAGTACTTC; CDR3 protein: CASSTSGGRETQYF
clone size: few; V gene: TRBV6-5; J gene: TRBJ2-5; D gene: TRBD2; CDR3 DNA: TGTGCCAGCAGTTCCCCACTAGCGGGGGAACGGGACCAGTACTTC; CDR3 protein: CASSSPLAGERDQYF
clone size: NA; V gene: TRBV5-1; J gene: TRBJ1-2; D gene: TRBD1; CDR3 DNA: TGCGCCAGCAGCTCCGGACAGGGCGCATATGGCTACACCTTC; CDR3 protein: CASSSGQGAYGYTF
clone size: NA; V gene: TRBV5-1; J gene: TRBJ1-6; D gene: TRBD1; CDR3 DNA: TGCGCCAGCAGCATGGGACAGCCCAATTCACCCCTCCACTTT; CDR3 protein: CASSMGQPNSPLHF
clone size: NA; V gene: TRBV5-1; J gene: TRBJ1-3; D gene: NA; CDR3 DNA: TGCGCCAGCAGCTTGGACAGGGCCGGCTCTGGAAACACCATATATTTT; CDR3 protein: CASSLDRAGSGNTIYF
clone size: NA; V gene: TRBV7-2; J gene: TRBJ2-7; D gene: NA; CDR3 DNA: TGTGCCAGCAGCACGGGGACGGGCCGGGACAAGCAGTACTTC; CDR3 protein: CASSTGTGRDKQYF
clone size: NA; V gene: TRBV2; J gene: TRBJ2-2; D gene: NA; CDR3 DNA: TGTGCCAGCAGTTCCGGGGTAACGACCGGGGAGCTGTTTTTT; CDR3 protein: CASSSGVTTGELFF
clone size: NA; V gene: TRBV27; J gene: TRBJ1-4; D gene: NA; CDR3 DNA: TGTGCCAGCAGTTCCGGGGGGTTGGCTAATGAAAAACTGTTTTTT; CDR3 protein: CASSSGGLANEKLFF
clone size: once; V gene: TRBV5-4; J gene: TRBJ2-3; D gene: TRBD2; CDR3 DNA: TGTGCCAGCAGCTCCACTAGCGGTCAAACCAATACGCAGTATTTT; CDR3 protein: CASSSTSGQTNTQYF
clone size: NA; V gene: TRBV28; J gene: TRBJ2-3; D gene: NA; CDR3 DNA: TGTGCCAGCAGTTTTCTGATTAGAATCACAGATACGCAGTATTTT; CDR3 protein: CASSFLIRITDTQYF
clone size: NA; V gene: TRBV5-6; J gene: TRBJ1-1; D gene: NA; CDR3 DNA: TGTGCCAGCAGCTTCCCCCTTGCGGGCACTGAAGCTTTCTTT; CDR3 protein: CASSFPLAGTEAFF
clone size: few; V gene: TRBV19; J gene: TRBJ2-5; D gene: NA; CDR3 DNA: TGTGCCAGTAGAGGTAGCGGCGGTCGGGAGACCCAGTACTTC; CDR3 protein: CASRGSGGRETQYF
clone size: few; V gene: TRBV10-3; J gene: TRBJ2-5; D gene: NA; CDR3 DNA: TGTGCCATCAGTGCGCAGGAACAAGAGACCCAGTACTTC; CDR3 protein: CAISAQEQETQYF
clone size: NA; V gene: TRBV18; J gene: TRBJ1-2; D gene: TRBD1; CDR3 DNA: TGTGCCAGCTCACCTGGGACAGGTGTTAACTATGGCTACACCTTC; CDR3 protein: CASSPGTGVNYGYTF
clone size: few; V gene: TRBV7-9; J gene: TRBJ2-1; D gene: NA; CDR3 DNA: TGTGCCAGCAGCTTACGAGTTTACAATGAGCAGTTCTTC; CDR3 protein: CASSLRVYNEQFF
clone size: NA; V gene: TRBV30; J gene: TRBJ2-1; D gene: TRBD1; CDR3 DNA: TGTGCCTGGAAAAGGGACAGGCCAAATGAGCAGTTCTTC; CDR3 protein: CAWKRDRPNEQFF
clone size: NA; V gene: TRBV7-8; J gene: TRBJ1-6; D gene: NA; CDR3 DNA: TGTGCCAGCAGCCCGTTACCAGATTCACCCCTCCACTTT; CDR3 protein: CASSPLPDSPLHF
clone size: NA; V gene: TRBV15; J gene: TRBJ1-5; D gene: NA; CDR3 DNA: TGTGCCACCAGCGGCATGGGACATAACAATCAGCCCCAGCATTTT; CDR3 protein: CATSGMGHNNQPQHF
clone size: NA; V gene: TRBV29-1; J gene: TRBJ2-7; D gene: NA; CDR3 DNA: TGCAGCGTTGTTCTCCCCTACGAGCAGTACTTC; CDR3 protein: CSVVLPYEQYF
clone size: NA; V gene: TRBV5-6; J gene: TRBJ2-1; D gene: TRBD1; CDR3 DNA: TGTGCCAGCAGCTTGGGATACCGGGACAGGGAGTACAATGAGCAGTTCTTC; CDR3 protein: CASSLGYRDREYNEQFF
clone size: NA; V gene: TRBV9; J gene: TRBJ2-3; D gene: TRBD2; CDR3 DNA: TGTGCCAGCAGTGCTTCAACGACTAGCGGGGTCGAGACGCAGTATTTT; CDR3 protein: CASSASTTSGVETQYF
clone size: NA; V gene: TRBV5-6; J gene: TRBJ2-7; D gene: NA; CDR3 DNA: TGTGCCAGCGGACCAACAGGACCGAAAGGTGGGGAGCAGTACTTC; CDR3 protein: CASGPTGPKGGEQYF
clone size: NA; V gene: TRBV29-1; J gene: TRBJ1-2; D gene: NA; CDR3 DNA: TGCAGCGTTGGGGAGCAGTATGGCTACACCTTC; CDR3 protein: CSVGEQYGYTF
clone size: NA; V gene: TRBV7-9; J gene: TRBJ2-2; D gene: TRBD1; CDR3 DNA: TGTGCCAGCAGCTCACCGGGACAGGTGACCGGGGAGCTGTTTTTT; CDR3 protein: CASSSPGQVTGELFF
clone size: NA; V gene: TRBV7-3; J gene: TRBJ2-1; D gene: NA; CDR3 DNA: TGTGCCAGCAGCTTAGGCAGTGAGCAGTTCTTC; CDR3 protein: CASSLGSEQFF
clone size: once; V gene: TRBV6-5; J gene: TRBJ1-5; D gene: NA; CDR3 DNA: TGTGCCAGCAGTAGGGACAACAATCAGCCCCAGCATTTT; CDR3 protein: CASSRDNNQPQHF
clone size: NA; V gene: TRBV28; J gene: TRBJ2-1; D gene: NA; CDR3 DNA: TGTGCCAGCAGTTTGTATTCAGAGGAGCACAATGAGCAGTTCTTC; CDR3 protein: CASSLYSEEHNEQFF
clone size: NA; V gene: TRBV11-2; J gene: TRBJ2-1; D gene: TRBD1; CDR3 DNA: TGTGCCAGCAGCCGACCACAGGGGCCCCCTCTGTTCTTC; CDR3 protein: CASSRPQGPPLFF